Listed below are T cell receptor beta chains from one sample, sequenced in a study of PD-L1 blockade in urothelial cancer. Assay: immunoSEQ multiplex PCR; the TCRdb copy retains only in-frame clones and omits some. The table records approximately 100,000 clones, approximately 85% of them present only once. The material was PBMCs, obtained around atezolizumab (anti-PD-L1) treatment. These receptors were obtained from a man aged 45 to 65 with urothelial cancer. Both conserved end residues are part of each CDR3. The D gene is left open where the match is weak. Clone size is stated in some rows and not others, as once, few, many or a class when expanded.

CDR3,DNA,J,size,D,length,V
CASTQDRVPREQFF,TGTGCCAGTACCCAGGACAGGGTCCCTAGGGAGCAGTTCTTC,TRBJ2-1,-,TRBD1,14,TRBV19
CASMRSRGSNEKLFF,TGTGCCAGCATGAGGAGTCGAGGGAGTAATGAAAAACTGTTTTTT,TRBJ1-4,once,-,15,TRBV27
CASSIRDTDTQYF,TGCGCCAGCAGTATCCGGGACACAGATACGCAGTATTTT,TRBJ2-3,few,-,13,TRBV10-2
CASSLRGGNYGYTF,TGTGCCAGCAGCTTGCGCGGGGGTAACTATGGCTACACCTTC,TRBJ1-2,-,-,14,TRBV5-8
CASSEYGQVNQPQHF,TGTGCCAGCAGTGAATATGGCCAGGTCAATCAGCCCCAGCATTTT,TRBJ1-5,-,-,15,TRBV6-1
CASMTPNTGELFF,TGTGCCAGCATGACACCAAACACCGGGGAGCTGTTTTTT,TRBJ2-2,-,-,13,TRBV28
CASSARGDSEAFF,TGTGCCAGCAGCGCCCGTGGGGACTCTGAAGCTTTCTTT,TRBJ1-1,-,-,13,TRBV9
CASSPAEITYYGYTF,TGTGCCAGTAGTCCGGCGGAGATCACCTACTATGGCTACACCTTC,TRBJ1-2,-,-,15,TRBV19
CATSSRGQGYEQYF,TGTGCCACCAGCTCCCGCGGACAGGGCTACGAGCAGTACTTC,TRBJ2-7,-,TRBD1,14,TRBV15
CAISRQGLTEAFF,TGTGCCATCAGTCGACAGGGTTTGACTGAAGCTTTCTTT,TRBJ1-1,-,TRBD1,13,TRBV10-3
CASSFGTSGRYEQYF,TGTGCCAGCAGCTTCGGGACTAGCGGGAGGTACGAGCAGTACTTC,TRBJ2-7,-,TRBD2,15,TRBV5-4
CASSLAGGAWQPQHF,TGTGCCAGCAGCTTAGCTGGGGGGGCTTGGCAGCCCCAGCATTTT,TRBJ1-5,-,-,15,TRBV7-9
CASILGGGQTYEQYF,TGTGCCAGCATCCTCGGGGGGGGCCAGACCTACGAGCAGTACTTC,TRBJ2-7,-,TRBD2,15,TRBV28
CASSWTARETQYF,TGTGCCAGCAGCTGGACTGCGAGAGAGACCCAGTACTTC,TRBJ2-5,-,-,13,TRBV28
CASSLGAAGPYGYTF,TGTGCCAGCAGCTTGGGGGCAGCGGGACCCTATGGCTACACCTTC,TRBJ1-2,-,-,15,TRBV5-6
CASSVGQGGGYGYTF,TGTGCCAGCAGCGTCGGACAGGGCGGGGGCTATGGCTACACCTTC,TRBJ1-2,-,TRBD1,15,TRBV9
CASSPLAGGRETQYF,TGTGCCAGCAGCCCCCTAGCGGGAGGGCGGGAGACCCAGTACTTC,TRBJ2-5,-,TRBD2,15,TRBV5-6
CASGQRQGPNSPLHF,TGTGCCAGCGGCCAGAGACAGGGCCCAAATTCACCCCTCCACTTT,TRBJ1-6,-,TRBD1,15,TRBV7-9
CASSPAGQASSYNSPLHF,TGCGCCAGCAGCCCAGCCGGACAGGCGAGCTCCTATAATTCACCCCTCCACTTT,TRBJ1-6,-,TRBD1,18,TRBV5-1
CASSAAGGSQPQHF,TGTGCCAGCAGTGCGGCAGGGGGAAGTCAGCCCCAGCATTTT,TRBJ1-5,-,TRBD1,14,TRBV28
CASSDGQTNSPLHF,TGTGCCAGCAGCGACGGACAGACGAATTCACCCCTCCACTTT,TRBJ1-6,few,-,14,TRBV9
CASSSGTSGNTGELFF,TGTGCCAGCTCAAGTGGGACTAGCGGTAACACCGGGGAGCTGTTTTTT,TRBJ2-2,-,TRBD2,16,TRBV9
CASSTDGGLNQPQHF,TGTGCCAGCTCGACCGACGGGGGGCTGAATCAGCCCCAGCATTTT,TRBJ1-5,-,-,15,TRBV2
CASSLFGLADYNEQFF,TGCGCCAGCAGCTTGTTCGGACTAGCGGACTACAATGAGCAGTTCTTC,TRBJ2-1,-,TRBD2,16,TRBV5-1
CASSPRGRGNQPQHF,TGTGCCAGCAGCCCTCGAGGACGGGGAAATCAGCCCCAGCATTTT,TRBJ1-5,few,-,15,TRBV6-5
CASSQPGQGPPNTEAFF,TGTGCCAGCAGCCAGCCGGGACAGGGTCCCCCGAACACTGAAGCTTTCTTT,TRBJ1-1,-,TRBD1,17,TRBV5-8
CASSLEVGGNTQYF,TGTGCCAGCAGCTTGGAAGTAGGCGGCAATACGCAGTATTTT,TRBJ2-3,once,-,14,TRBV7-9